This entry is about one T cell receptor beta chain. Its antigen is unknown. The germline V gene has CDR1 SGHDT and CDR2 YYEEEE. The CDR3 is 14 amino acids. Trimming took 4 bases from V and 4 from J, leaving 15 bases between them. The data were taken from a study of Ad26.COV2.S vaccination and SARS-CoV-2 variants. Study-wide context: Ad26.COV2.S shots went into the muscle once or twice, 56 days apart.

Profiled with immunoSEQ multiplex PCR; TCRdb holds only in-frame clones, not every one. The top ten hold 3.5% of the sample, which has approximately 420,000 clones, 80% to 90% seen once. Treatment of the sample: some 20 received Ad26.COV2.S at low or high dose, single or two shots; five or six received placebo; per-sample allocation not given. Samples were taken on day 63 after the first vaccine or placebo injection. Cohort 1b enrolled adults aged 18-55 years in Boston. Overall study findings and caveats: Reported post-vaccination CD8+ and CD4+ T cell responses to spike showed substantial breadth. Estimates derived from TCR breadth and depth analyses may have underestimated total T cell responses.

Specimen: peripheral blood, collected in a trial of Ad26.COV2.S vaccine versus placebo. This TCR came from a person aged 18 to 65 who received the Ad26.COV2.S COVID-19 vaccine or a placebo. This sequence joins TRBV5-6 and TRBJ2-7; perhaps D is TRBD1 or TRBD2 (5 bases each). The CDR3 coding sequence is TGTGCCAGCAGCATCAGGGACCTCCCTTACGAGCAGTACTTC. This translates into CASSIRDLPYEQYF.